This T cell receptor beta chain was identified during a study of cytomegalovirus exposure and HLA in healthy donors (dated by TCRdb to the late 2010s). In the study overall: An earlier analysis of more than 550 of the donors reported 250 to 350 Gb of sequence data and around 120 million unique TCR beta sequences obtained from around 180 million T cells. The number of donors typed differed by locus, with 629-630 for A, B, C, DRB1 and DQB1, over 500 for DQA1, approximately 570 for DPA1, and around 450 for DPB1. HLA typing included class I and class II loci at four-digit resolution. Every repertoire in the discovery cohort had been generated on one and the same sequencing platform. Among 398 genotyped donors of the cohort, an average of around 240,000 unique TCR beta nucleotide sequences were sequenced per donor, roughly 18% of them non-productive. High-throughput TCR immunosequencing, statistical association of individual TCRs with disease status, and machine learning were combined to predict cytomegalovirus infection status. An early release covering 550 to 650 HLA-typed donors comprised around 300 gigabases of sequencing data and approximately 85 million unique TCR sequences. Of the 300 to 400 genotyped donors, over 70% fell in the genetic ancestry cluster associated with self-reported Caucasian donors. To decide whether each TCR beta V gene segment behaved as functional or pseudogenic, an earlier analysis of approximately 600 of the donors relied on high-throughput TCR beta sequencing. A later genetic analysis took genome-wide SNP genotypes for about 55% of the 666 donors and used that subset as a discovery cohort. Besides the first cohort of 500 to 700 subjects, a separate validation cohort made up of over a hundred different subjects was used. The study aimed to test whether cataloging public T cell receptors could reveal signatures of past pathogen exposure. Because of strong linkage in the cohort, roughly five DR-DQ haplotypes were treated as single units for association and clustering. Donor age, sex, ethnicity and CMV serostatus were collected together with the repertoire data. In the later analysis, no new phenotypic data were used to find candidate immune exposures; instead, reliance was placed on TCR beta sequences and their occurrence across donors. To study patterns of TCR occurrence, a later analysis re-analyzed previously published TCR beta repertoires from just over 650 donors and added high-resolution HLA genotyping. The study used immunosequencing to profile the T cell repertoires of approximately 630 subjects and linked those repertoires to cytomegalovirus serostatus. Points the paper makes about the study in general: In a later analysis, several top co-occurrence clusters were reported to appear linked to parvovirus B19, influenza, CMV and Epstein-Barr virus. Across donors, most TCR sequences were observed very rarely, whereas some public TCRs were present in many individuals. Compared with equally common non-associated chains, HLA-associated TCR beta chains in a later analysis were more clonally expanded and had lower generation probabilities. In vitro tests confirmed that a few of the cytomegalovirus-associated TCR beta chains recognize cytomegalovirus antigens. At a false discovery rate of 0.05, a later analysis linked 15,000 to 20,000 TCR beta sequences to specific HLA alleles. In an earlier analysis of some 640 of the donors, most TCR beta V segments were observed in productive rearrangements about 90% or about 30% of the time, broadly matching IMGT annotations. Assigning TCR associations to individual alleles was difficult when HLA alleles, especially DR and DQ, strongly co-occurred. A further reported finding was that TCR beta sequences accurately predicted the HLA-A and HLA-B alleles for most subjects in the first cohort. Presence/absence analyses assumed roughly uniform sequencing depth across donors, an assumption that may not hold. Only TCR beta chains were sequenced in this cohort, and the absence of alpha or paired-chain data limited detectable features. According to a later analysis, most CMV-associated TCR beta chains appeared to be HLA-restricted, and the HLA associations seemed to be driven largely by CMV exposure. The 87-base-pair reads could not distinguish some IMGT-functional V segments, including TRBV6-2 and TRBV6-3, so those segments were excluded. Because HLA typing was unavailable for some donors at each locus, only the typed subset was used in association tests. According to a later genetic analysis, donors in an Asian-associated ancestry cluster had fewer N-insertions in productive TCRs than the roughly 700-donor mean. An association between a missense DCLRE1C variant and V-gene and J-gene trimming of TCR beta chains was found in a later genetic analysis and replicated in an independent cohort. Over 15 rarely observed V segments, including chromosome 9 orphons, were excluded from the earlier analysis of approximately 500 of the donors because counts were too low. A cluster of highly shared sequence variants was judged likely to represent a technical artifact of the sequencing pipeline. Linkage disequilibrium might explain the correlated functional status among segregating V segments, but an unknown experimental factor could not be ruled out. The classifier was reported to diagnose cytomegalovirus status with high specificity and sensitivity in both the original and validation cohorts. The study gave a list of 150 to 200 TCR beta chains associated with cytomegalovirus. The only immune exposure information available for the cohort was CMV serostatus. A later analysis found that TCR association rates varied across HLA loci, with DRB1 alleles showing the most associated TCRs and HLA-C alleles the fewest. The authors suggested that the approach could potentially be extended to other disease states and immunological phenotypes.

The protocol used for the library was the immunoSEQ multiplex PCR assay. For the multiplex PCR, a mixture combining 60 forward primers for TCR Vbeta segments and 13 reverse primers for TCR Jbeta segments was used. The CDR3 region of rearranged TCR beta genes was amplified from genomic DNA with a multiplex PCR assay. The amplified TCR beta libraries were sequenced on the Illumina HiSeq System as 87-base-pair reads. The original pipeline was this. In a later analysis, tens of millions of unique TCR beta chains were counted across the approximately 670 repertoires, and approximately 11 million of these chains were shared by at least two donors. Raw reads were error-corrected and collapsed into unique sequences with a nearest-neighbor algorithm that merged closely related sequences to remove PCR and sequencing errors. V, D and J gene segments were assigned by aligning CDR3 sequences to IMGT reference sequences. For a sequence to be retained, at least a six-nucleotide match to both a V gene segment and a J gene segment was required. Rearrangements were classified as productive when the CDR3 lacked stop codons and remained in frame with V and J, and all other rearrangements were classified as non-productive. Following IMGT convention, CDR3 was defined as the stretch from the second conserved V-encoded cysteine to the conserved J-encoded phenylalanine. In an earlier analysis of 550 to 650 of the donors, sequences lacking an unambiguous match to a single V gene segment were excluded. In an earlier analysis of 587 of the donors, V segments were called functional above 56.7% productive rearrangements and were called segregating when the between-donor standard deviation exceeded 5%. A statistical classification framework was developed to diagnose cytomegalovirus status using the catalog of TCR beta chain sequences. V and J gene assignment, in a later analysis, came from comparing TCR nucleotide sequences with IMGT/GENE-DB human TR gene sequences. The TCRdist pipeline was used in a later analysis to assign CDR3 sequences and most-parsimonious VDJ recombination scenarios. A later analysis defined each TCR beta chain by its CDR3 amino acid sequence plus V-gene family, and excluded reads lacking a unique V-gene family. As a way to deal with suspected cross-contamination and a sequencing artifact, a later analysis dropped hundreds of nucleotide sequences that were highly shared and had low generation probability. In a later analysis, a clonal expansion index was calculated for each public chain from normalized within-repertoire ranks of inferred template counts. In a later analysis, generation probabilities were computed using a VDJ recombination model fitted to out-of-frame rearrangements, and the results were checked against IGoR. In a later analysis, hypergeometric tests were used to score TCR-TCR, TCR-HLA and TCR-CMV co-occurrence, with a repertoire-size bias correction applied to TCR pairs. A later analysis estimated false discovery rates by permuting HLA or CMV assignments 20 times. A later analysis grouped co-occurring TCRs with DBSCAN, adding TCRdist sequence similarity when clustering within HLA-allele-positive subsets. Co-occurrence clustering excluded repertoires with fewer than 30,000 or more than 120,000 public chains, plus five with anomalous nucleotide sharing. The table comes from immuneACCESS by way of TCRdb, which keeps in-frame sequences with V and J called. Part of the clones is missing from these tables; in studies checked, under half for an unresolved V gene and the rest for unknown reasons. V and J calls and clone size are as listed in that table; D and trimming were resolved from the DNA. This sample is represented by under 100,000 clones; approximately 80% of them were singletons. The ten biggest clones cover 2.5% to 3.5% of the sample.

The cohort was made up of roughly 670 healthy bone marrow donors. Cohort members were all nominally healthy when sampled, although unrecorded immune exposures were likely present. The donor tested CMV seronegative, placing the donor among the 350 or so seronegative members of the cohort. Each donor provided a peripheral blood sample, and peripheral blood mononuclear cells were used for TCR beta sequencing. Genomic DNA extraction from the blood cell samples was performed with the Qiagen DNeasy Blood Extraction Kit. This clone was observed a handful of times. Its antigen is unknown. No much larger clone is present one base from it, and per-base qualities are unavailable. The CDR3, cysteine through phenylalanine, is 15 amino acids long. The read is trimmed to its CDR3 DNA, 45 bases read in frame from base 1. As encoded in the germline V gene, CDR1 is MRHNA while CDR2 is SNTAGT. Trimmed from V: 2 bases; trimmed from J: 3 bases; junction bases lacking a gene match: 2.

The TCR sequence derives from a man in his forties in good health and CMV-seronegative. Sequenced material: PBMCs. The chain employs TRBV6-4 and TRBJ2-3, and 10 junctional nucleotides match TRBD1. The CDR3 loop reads CASSDGTGETDTQYF. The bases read TGTGCCAGCAGTGACGGGACAGGGGAGACAGATACGCAGTATTTT.